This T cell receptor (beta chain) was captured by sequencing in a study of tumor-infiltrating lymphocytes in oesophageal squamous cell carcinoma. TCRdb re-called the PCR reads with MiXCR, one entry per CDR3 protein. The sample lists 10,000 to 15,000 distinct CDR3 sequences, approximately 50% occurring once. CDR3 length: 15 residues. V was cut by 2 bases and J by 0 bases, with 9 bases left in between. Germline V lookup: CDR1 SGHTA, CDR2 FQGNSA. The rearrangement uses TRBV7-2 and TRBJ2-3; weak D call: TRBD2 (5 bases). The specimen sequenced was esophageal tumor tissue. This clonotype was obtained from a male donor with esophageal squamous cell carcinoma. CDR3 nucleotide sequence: TGTGCCAGCAGCTTAAGGAGGCCCAGCACAGATACGCAGTATTTT. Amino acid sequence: CASSLRRPSTDTQYF.